The present T cell receptor beta chain was sequenced within a study of identical twins. Findings of the study overall: Among beta out-of-frame sequences, excess sharing between twins appeared weaker. The abundant beta clonotypes from cord blood had fewer insertions, and memory repertoires had none of this.

Only healthy Caucasians were included as donors. The CDR3 runs 18 residues. CDR1 SGHVS and CDR2 FQNEAQ come from the germline V gene. V was shortened by 2 bases and J by 6 bases, with 25 bases between the two germline ends. A note on this clonotype: Its antigen is as yet unknown.

TCRdb redid the calling of the 5' RACE reads with MiXCR, one entry per CDR3 protein. The table lists hundreds of thousands of distinct CDR3 sequences, approximately 13% of them singletons. These data also formed part of another study, on yellow fever vaccine responses in identical twins.

This clonotype was obtained from a woman younger than 35 in good health. The chain recombines TRBV7-8 with TRBJ2-5; perhaps TRBD2 as D (7 bases). The sequencing input was PBMCs. In DNA form, the CDR3 reads TGTGCCAGCAGCTTATTTTTGACCGGGGGGCCTAGCGAGAAGACCCAGTACTTC. Translating it yields CASSLFLTGGPSEKTQYF.